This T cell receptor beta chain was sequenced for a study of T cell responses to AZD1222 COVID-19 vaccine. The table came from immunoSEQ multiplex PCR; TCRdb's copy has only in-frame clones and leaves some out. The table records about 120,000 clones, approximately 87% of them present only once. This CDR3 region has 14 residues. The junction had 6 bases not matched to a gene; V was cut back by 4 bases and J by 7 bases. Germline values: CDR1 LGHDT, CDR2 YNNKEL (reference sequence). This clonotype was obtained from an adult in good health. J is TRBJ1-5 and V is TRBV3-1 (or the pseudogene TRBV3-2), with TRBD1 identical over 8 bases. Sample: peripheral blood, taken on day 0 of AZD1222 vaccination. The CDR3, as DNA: TGTGCCAGCAGCCCTCAGGGGGCAGGACAGCCCCAGCATTTT. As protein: CASSPQGAGQPQHF.